The 24 T cell receptor beta chains below come from one sample, sequenced in a study of beta chain features in type 1 diabetes. Study findings and constraints: Type 1 diabetes patients showed a moderate but significant shortening of TCRB CDR3s in all four CD4+ subsets.

Sequenced material consisted of expressed TCRB transcripts (all of the isolated RNA was reverse transcribed). Assay: immunoSEQ multiplex PCR; the TCRdb copy retains only in-frame clones and omits some. Here the sample spans hundreds of thousands of clones, around 15% being singletons. These TCRs' antigens remain unknown. Sequenced: naive CD4+ T cells from blood. These receptors were collected from a man between 18 and 35 years old with type 1 diabetes.

The V gene is TRBV14, the J gene TRBJ2-1, with no clear D. V lost 5 bases, J lost 4 bases, and 6 bases lay in between. Per germline, CDR1 SGHDN and CDR2 FVKESK. This CDR3 is 12 amino acids long. In DNA, the CDR3 is TGTGCCAGCAGCTCGCTATACAATGAGCAGTTCTTC. Translation gives CASSSLYNEQFF.

The sample holds a few counts of this clone. The chain links TRBV28 to TRBJ2-7; the D is unclear. This CDR3 region has 11 residues. With 8 bases removed from V and 2 bases from J, the gap between germline ends came to 7 bases. Germline CDR1 and CDR2: MDHEN and SYDVKM. CDR3 in DNA: TGTGCCAGCGGGGAAGCCTACGAGCAGTACTTC. Translated, it gives CASGEAYEQYF.

Only a few counts were recorded for this clone. V and J are TRBV15 and TRBJ2-7; tentatively, D is TRBD1 (6 bases). The CDR3 is 13 amino acids. Trimming stripped 4 bases from V and 2 bases from J, with 9 bases between. Germline-derived CDR1 and CDR2 are LNHNV and YYDKDF (reference sequence). CDR3 residues: CATSTEGAYEQYF. In nucleotides, the CDR3 is TGTGCCACCAGCACCGAGGGGGCCTACGAGCAGTACTTC.

This clone was detected only a few times. The chain is built from TRBV14 and TRBJ2-1; 9 nucleotides line up with TRBD2. The CDR3 runs to 14 residues. The germline V gene encodes CDR1 SGHDN and CDR2 FVKESK. Trimming took 5 bases from V and 7 from J; bases not matched to a gene: 6. The CDR3, as DNA: TGTGCCAGCAGCGACGGACTAGCGAGGAATGAGCAGTTCTTC. It codes for CASSDGLARNEQFF.

This clone has only a few counts. The chain employs TRBV7-9 and TRBJ2-1, with D perhaps TRBD1 (5 bases). V lost 3 bases and J lost 2, with 11 bases in between. The germline V gene encodes CDR1 SEHNR and CDR2 FQNEAQ (reference sequence). This CDR3 contains 15 residues. The CDR3 loop reads CASSFDSWTYNEQFF. The DNA of the CDR3 is TGTGCCAGCAGCTTTGACAGCTGGACCTACAATGAGCAGTTCTTC.

This clone was seen a few times. The chain employs TRBV30 and TRBJ2-1; weak D call: TRBD2 (5 bases). The CDR3 totals 14 residues. Trimming cost V 8 bases and J 4 bases, with 18 bases left between them. Per the germline V gene, CDR1 is GTSNPN and CDR2 is SVGIG (reference sequence). This chain's CDR3 is CAGSLAPRYNEQFF. CDR3 coding DNA: TGTGCCGGATCTCTAGCCCCTCGTTACAATGAGCAGTTCTTC.

The chain is built from TRBV6-6 and TRBJ2-3; D perhaps matches TRBD2 (5 bases). CDR1 and CDR2 from the germline V gene are MNHNY and SVGAGI (reference sequence). V was clipped by 8 bases and J by 2 bases, with 8 bases between them. The CDR3 length is 12 residues. Here the CDR3 DNA reads TGTGCCAGCTACGGGGACACAGATACGCAGTATTTT. This sequence encodes CASYGDTDTQYF.

The V gene is TRBV7-8, the J gene TRBJ2-7, with D unresolved. The CDR3 has 14 amino acids. Germline CDR1 reads SGHVS; CDR2 reads FQNEAQ. V shed 5 bases and J shed 5 bases, with 16 bases lying between them. CDR3 coding DNA: TGTGCCAGCAGCCATAGACCCGTTGCTGACGAGCAGTACTTC. Protein sequence: CASSHRPVADEQYF. The full variable domain, in which reference TRBV7-8 and TRBJ2-7 provide the parts outside the CDR3, is GAGVSQSPRYKVAKRGQDVALRCDPISGHVSLFWYQQALGQGPEFLTYFQNEAQLDKSGLPSDRFFAERPEGSVSTLKIQRTQQEDSAVYLCASSHRPVADEQYFGPGTRLTVT.

This clone was observed a few times. The CDR3 DNA sequence: TGCAGCGTTGAAGGGACTAGCGGAACACTCTCCTACGAGCAGTACTTC. It specifies CSVEGTSGTLSYEQYF. The chain recombines TRBV29-1 with TRBJ2-7; 10 positions match TRBD2. Germline trimming cut 1 base from V and 0 bases from J; bases unmatched to any gene: 6. Germline values: CDR1 SQVTM, CDR2 ANQGSEA. The CDR3 loop spans 16 amino acids.

The chain has TRBV30 and TRBJ1-1; TRBD1 might be the D (6 bases). Germline loops: CDR1 GTSNPN, CDR2 SVGIG (reference sequence). The CDR3 length is 13 residues. Trimming pared 1 base from V and 7 bases from J, leaving 13 bases between. CDR3 DNA sequence: TGTGCCTGGAGTGAGGCGAGGGGACATGAAGCTTTCTTT. This codes for CAWSEARGHEAFF.

The chain couples TRBV29-1 to TRBJ2-7; D perhaps matches TRBD2 (6 bases). Trimming shortened V by 6 bases and J by 0 bases, and 15 bases separated the two germline ends. The CDR3 is made up of 14 amino acids. The germline CDR1 and CDR2 sequences are SQVTM and ANQGSEA. The DNA of the CDR3 is TGCAGCGTCACCAGGACTACCAGCTCCTACGAGCAGTACTTC. This gives the protein CSVTRTTSSYEQYF.

The chain uses TRBV28 and TRBJ1-1, with D perhaps TRBD1 (5 bases). V dropped 6 bases and J dropped 0 bases, with 11 bases sitting between them. Looked up from germline, CDR1 is MDHEN and CDR2 is SYDVKM. CDR3 length: 14 residues. DNA of the CDR3: TGTGCCAGCAGCAACAGGAGAATGAACACTGAAGCTTTCTTT. Protein: CASSNRRMNTEAFF.

The sample holds a few counts of this clone. The V gene is TRBV7-9, the J gene TRBJ1-5; D is ambiguous. The V gene's germline CDR1 is SEHNR and CDR2 FQNEAQ (reference sequence). V was pared by 5 bases and J by 3 bases, with 14 bases between. This CDR3 spans 15 amino acids. In DNA form, the CDR3 reads TGTGCCAGCAGCCCTGGGAGGACTTACAATCAGCCCCAGCATTTT. Its protein is CASSPGRTYNQPQHF.

The rearrangement links TRBV15 to TRBJ1-2; 8 nucleotides line up with TRBD1. The germline V gene encodes CDR1 LNHNV and CDR2 YYDKDF (reference sequence). This CDR3 has 15 amino acids. V shed 5 bases and J 2 bases; nucleotides not matched to a gene: 7. CDR3 sequence reads: CATSAPDRGNYGYTF. CDR3 coding DNA: TGTGCCACCAGCGCCCCTGACAGGGGAAACTATGGCTACACCTTC.

This clone was found a few times. The chain links TRBV5-1 to TRBJ2-7, with TRBD1 identical over 11 bases. Unmatched junction bases numbered 12, after V lost 4 bases and J lost 3 bases. The CDR3 runs to 17 residues. The germline V gene encodes CDR1 SGHRS and CDR2 YFSETQ. As DNA, the CDR3 is TGCGCCAGCAGCCGGGCCGGGACAGGGGGAACGGACTACGAGCAGTACTTC. This translates into CASSRAGTGGTDYEQYF.

The J gene is TRBJ1-5, the V gene TRBV6-1, with D maybe TRBD1 (5 bases). This CDR3 has 14 residues. Between the trimmed V and J ends, which lost 6 bases and 6 bases, there was a span of 15 bases. Germline values: CDR1 MNHNS, CDR2 SASEGT. The CDR3: CASRKAGIGQPQHF. CDR3 nucleotide sequence: TGTGCCAGCAGGAAGGCAGGGATCGGTCAGCCCCAGCATTTT.

The chain carries TRBV7-2 and TRBJ2-1; possibly TRBD2 for D (5 bases). V lost 1 base to trimming and J lost 10 bases, with 14 bases between them. This CDR3 spans 14 amino acids. CDR1 is SGHTA and CDR2 is FQGNSA in the germline V gene. In DNA form, the CDR3 reads TGTGCCAGCAGCTTAGGAGGGCCGAGATCGGAGCAGTTCTTC. Its protein is CASSLGGPRSEQFF.

The chain recombines TRBV7-9 with TRBJ2-7; 7 nucleotides line up with TRBD1. V trimming: 2 bases; J trimming: 1 base; junction bases outside the gene matches: 2. This CDR3 is built from 14 residues. CDR1 SEHNR and CDR2 FQNEAQ come from the germline V gene (reference sequence). The CDR3 protein is CASSLPGQSYEQYF. The CDR3 bases are TGTGCCAGCAGCTTACCGGGACAGTCCTACGAGCAGTACTTC.

The V call is TRBV9, the J call TRBJ2-7; 12 positions agree with TRBD1. Germline CDR1 and CDR2: SGDLS and YYNGEE. After removal of 4 bases from V and 4 bases from J, the junction contained 3 bases not matched to a gene. This CDR3 region has 14 residues. The CDR3 loop reads CASSSGQGAYEQYF. In nucleotides, the CDR3 is TGTGCCAGCAGCTCGGGACAGGGGGCTTACGAGCAGTACTTC.

J is TRBJ2-5 and V is TRBV30; D ambiguous. Germline loops: CDR1 GTSNPN, CDR2 SVGIG (reference sequence). Between the trimmed V and J ends, which lost 2 bases and 2 bases, there was a span of 9 bases. This CDR3 is 13 amino acids long. CDR3 nucleotide sequence: TGTGCCTGGAGTTCTCAAGTTCAAGAGACCCAGTACTTC. This codes for CAWSSQVQETQYF.

This clone was picked up a small number of times. The chain recombines TRBV29-1 with TRBJ1-1; D ambiguous. There are 13 residues in the CDR3. Germline CDR1 is SQVTM and CDR2 is ANQGSEA. Between the trimmed V and J ends, which lost 6 bases and 3 bases, there was a span of 14 bases. The CDR3 here is CSVLRRGDTEAFF. In nucleotides, the CDR3 is TGCAGCGTCTTACGACGTGGAGACACTGAAGCTTTCTTT.

This clone was seen only a few times. The genes are TRBV7-9 and TRBJ2-2; 10 bases are a match to TRBD2. The CDR3 is made up of 17 amino acids. In germline, CDR1 is SEHNR, CDR2 FQNEAQ (reference sequence). V lost 5 bases, J lost 4 bases, and 10 bases stayed unmatched. The CDR3 spells CASSPPPLAGVTGELFF. Here the CDR3 DNA reads TGTGCCAGCAGCCCACCGCCCCTAGCGGGAGTCACCGGGGAGCTGTTTTTT.

V is TRBV4-1 and J is TRBJ2-1; 7 bases are a match to TRBD2. CDR3 length: 16 amino acids. The germline V gene has CDR1 MGHRA and CDR2 YSYEKL. Losses at the gene ends were 3 bases for V and 8 bases for J; bases not matched to a gene: 13. Here the CDR3 reads CASSQESGKIGDEQFF. CDR3 DNA: TGCGCCAGCAGCCAGGAAAGCGGGAAGATAGGTGATGAGCAGTTCTTC.

The chain is built from TRBV5-4 and TRBJ1-2; D is perhaps TRBD1 (5 bases). Germline-derived CDR1 and CDR2 are SGHNT and YYREEE (reference sequence). This CDR3 contains 15 residues. Trimming stripped 10 bases from V and 1 base from J, with 20 bases between. In nucleotides, the CDR3 is TGTGCCTATCGGTCGGGGCAGACTCTTAACTATGGCTACACCTTC. Residues: CAYRSGQTLNYGYTF.